This T cell receptor beta chain was captured in a study of T and B cells in COVID-19 patients. TRB rearrangements were amplified by multiplex PCR with BIOMED2 TRB-A/B primers. TCRdb reprocessed the multiplex PCR reads with MiXCR, giving one entry per CDR3 protein. Seen here are 3,000 to 4,000 distinct CDR3 sequences, roughly 21% observed once, and the top ten hold around a fifth. This clonotype was seen only a few times. Each TRB amplification used about 250-550 ng of genomic DNA from blood. The trim removed 7 bases at V and 3 bases at J, leaving 9 bases unmatched. Germline assignment: CDR1 MNHEY and CDR2 SVGEGT. The CDR3 runs to 16 residues.

V gene TRBV6-2 or TRBV6-3 combines with J gene TRBJ1-5, with 10 positions matching TRBD1. The sample was blood. This TCR was sampled from a human donor with active COVID-19. The CDR3 DNA reads as TGTGCCAGCAACCCTCGGGGGACAGGGGTCAATCAGCCCCAGCATTTT. It translates to CASNPRGTGVNQPQHF.